This T cell receptor beta chain originates from a study of blood T cells in healthy people across ages. This clonotype occurred once. The antigen remains unidentified. Through a sample-barcoded 5' primer and a J-beta primer mix, a second PCR was run for about 7 to 12 cycles. A 12-random-nucleotide template-switch adaptor tagged each cDNA molecule. TCRdb used MiXCR to reprocess the 5' RACE reads, holding one entry per CDR3 protein. The sample yields hundreds of thousands of distinct CDR3 sequences, 45% to 65% seen once. CDR1 is SGHAT, CDR2 FQNNGV, per germline. CDR3 size: 14 residues. Trimming took off 5 bases at V and 3 bases at J, with 13 bases between the two ends. Study conclusions and caveats: More naive CD4+ cells and higher diversity were found in long-lived than in aged donors. From one million sequenced T cells, diversity estimates were lower bounds.

Every sample had a minimum of 6.5 million PBMCs isolated. The material sequenced was blood. V and J are TRBV11-2 and TRBJ1-1; D might be TRBD1 (5 bases). The receptor was isolated from a man in his sixties in good health. CDR3 loop: CASSPAGRDTEAFF. CDR3 bases: TGTGCCAGCAGCCCCGCAGGGAGGGACACTGAAGCTTTCTTT. Variable domain in full (rest from reference TRBV11-2 and TRBJ1-1): EAGVAQSPRYKIIEKRQSVAFWCNPISGHATLYWYQQILGQGPKLLIQFQNNGVVDDSQLPKDRFSAERLKGVDSTLKIQPAKLEDSAVYLCASSPAGRDTEAFFGQGTRLTVV.